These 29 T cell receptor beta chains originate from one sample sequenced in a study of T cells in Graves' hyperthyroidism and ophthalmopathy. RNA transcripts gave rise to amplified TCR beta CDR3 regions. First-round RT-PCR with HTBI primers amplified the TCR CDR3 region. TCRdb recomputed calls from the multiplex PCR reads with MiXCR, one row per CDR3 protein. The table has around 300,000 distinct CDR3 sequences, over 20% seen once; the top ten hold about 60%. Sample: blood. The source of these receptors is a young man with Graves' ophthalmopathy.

The CDR3 sequence is CASSLADGPWNEQFF. The CDR3 DNA reads TGTGCCAGCAGCTTAGCGGACGGTCCTTGGAATGAGCAGTTCTTC. The chain recombines TRBV7-9 with TRBJ2-1; D unresolved. V dropped 0 bases and J dropped 7 bases, with 13 bases sitting between them. The CDR3 is made up of 15 amino acids. Germline CDR1 and CDR2: SEHNR and FQNEAQ (reference sequence).

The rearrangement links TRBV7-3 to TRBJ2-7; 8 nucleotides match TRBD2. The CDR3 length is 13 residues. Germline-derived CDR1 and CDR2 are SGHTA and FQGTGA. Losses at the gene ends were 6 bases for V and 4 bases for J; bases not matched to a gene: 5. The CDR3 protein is CASRFSGSYEQYF. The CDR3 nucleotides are TGTGCCAGCAGGTTCAGCGGGAGTTACGAGCAGTACTTC. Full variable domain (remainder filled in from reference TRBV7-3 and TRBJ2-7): GAGVSQTPSNKVTEKGKYVELRCDPISGHTALYWYRQSLGQGPEFLIYFQGTGAADDSGLPNDRFFAVRPEGSVSTLKIQRTERGDSAVYLCASRFSGSYEQYFGPGTRLTVT.

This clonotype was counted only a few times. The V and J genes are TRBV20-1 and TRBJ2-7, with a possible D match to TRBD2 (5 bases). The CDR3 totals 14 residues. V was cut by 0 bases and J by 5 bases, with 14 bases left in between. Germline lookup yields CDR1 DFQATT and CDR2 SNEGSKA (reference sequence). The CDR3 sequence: CSARDLGRENEQYF. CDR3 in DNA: TGCAGTGCTAGAGATCTGGGGAGAGAGAACGAGCAGTACTTC.

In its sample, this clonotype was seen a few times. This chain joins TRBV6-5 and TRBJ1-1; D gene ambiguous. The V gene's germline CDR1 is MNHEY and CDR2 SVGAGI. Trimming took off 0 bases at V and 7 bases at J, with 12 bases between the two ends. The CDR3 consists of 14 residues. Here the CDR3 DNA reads TGTGCCAGCAGTTACTCGATATGGAACCGTGAAGCTTTCTTT. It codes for CASSYSIWNREAFF.

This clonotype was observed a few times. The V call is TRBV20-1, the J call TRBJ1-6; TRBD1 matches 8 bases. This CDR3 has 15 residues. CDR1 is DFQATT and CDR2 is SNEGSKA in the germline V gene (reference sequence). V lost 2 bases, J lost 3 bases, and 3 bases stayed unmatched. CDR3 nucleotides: TGCAGTGCTAGAACTACAGGGGGCTATAATTCACCCCTCCACTTT. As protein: CSARTTGGYNSPLHF.

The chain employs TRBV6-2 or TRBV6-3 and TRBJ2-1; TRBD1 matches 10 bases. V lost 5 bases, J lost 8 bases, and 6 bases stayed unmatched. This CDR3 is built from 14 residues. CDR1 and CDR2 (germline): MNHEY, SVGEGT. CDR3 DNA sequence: TGTGCCAGCAGTGACAGGGGGCTAGAACATGAGCAGTTCTTC. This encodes CASSDRGLEHEQFF.

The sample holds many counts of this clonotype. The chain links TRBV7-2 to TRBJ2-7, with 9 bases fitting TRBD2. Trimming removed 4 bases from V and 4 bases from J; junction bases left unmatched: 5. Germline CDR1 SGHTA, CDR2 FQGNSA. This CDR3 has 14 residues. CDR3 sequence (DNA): TGTGCCAGCAGCTCACTACTAGCGGGTTACGAGCAGTACTTC. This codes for CASSSLLAGYEQYF.

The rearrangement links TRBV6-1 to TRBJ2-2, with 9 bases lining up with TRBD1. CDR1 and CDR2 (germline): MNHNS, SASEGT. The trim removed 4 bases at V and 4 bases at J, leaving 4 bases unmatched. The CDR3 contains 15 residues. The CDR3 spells CASSGRTGATGELFF. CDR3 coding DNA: TGTGCCAGCAGTGGACGGACAGGGGCCACCGGGGAGCTGTTTTTT.

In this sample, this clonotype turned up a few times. The CDR3 coding sequence is TGTGCCAGCAGCCAAGATCCCGTAGCGGGGACTTACAATGAGCAGTTCTTC. Translated, it gives CASSQDPVAGTYNEQFF. This chain connects TRBV3-1 to TRBJ2-1; 8 bases align to TRBD2. There are 17 residues in the CDR3. J lost 4 bases, V lost 0 bases, and 8 bases had no gene match. The germline gives CDR1 LGHDT, CDR2 YNNKEL (reference sequence).

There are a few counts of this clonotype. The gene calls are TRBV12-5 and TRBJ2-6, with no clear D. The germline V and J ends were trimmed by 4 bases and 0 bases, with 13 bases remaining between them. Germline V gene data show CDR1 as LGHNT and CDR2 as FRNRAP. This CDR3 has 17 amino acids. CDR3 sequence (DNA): TGTGCTAGTGGTTCGGAGACGTACTTCTCTGGGGCCAACGTCCTGACTTTC. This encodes CASGSETYFSGANVLTF. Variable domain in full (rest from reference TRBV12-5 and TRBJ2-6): DARVTQTPRHKVTEMGQEVTMRCQPILGHNTVFWYRQTMMQGLELLAYFRNRAPLDDSGMPKDRFSAEMPDATLATLKIQPSEPRDSAVYFCASGSETYFSGANVLTFGAGSRLTVL.

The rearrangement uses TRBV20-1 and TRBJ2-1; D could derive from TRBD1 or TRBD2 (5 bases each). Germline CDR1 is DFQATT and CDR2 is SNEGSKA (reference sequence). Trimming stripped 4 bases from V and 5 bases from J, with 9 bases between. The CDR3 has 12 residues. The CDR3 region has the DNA TGCAGTGCTACCTCGGGGCACAATGAGCAGTTCTTC. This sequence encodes CSATSGHNEQFF.

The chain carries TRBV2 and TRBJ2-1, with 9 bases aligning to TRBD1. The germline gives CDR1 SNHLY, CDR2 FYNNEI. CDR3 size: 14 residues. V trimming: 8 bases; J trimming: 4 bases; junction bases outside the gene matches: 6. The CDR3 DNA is TGTGCCAGCGCACAGGGGGCGGGGTACAATGAGCAGTTCTTC. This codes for CASAQGAGYNEQFF.

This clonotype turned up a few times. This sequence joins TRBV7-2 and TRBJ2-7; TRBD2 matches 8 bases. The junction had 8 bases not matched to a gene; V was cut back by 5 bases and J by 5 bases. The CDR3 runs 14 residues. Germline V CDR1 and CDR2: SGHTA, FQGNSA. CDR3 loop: CASSLTSGLHEQYF. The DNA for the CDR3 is TGTGCCAGCAGCCTCACTAGCGGTCTGCACGAGCAGTACTTC.

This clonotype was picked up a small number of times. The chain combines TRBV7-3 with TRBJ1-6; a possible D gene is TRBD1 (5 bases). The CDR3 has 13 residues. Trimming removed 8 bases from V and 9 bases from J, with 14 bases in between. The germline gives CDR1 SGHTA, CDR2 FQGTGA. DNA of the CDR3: TGTGCCAGCGGAGCCGACAGTAGTTCACCCCTCCACTTT. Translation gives CASGADSSSPLHF.

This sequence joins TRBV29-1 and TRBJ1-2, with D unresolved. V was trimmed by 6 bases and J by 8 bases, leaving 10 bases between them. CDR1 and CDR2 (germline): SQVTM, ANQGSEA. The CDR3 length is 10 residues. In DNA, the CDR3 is TGCAGCGTCCCACTGGGGGGCTACACCTTC. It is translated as CSVPLGGYTF.

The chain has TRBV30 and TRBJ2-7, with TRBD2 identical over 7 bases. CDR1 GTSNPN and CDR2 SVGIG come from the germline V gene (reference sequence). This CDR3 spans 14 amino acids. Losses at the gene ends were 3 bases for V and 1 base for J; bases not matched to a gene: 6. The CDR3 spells CAWSAGVQSYEQYF. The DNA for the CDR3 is TGTGCCTGGAGCGCGGGAGTTCAATCCTACGAGCAGTACTTC.

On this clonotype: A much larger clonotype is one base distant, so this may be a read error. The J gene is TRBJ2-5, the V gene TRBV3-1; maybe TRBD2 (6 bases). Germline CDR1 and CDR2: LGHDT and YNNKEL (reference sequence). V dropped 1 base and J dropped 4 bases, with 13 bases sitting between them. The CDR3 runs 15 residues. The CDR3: CASSQALRGLETQYF. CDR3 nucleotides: TGTGCCAGCAGCCAAGCCTTGCGGGGTCTAGAGACCCAGTACTTC.

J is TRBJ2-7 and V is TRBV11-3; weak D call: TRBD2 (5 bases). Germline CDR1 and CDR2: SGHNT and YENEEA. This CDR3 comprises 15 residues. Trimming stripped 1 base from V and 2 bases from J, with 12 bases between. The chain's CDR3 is CASSLVVGKAYEQYF. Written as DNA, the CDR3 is TGTGCCAGCAGCTTAGTGGTCGGGAAGGCCTACGAGCAGTACTTC.

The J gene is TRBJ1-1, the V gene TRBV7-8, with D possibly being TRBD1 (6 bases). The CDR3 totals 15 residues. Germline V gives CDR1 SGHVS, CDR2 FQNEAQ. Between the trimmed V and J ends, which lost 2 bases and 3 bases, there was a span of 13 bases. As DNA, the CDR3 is TGTGCCAGCAGCTTAAGGGACACCTTGTACACTGAAGCTTTCTTT. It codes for CASSLRDTLYTEAFF.

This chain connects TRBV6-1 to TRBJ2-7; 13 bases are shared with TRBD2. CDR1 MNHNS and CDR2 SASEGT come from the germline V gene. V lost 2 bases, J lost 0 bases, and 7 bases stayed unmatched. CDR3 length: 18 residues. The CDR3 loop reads CASSEFGLAGVFSYEQYF. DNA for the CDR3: TGTGCCAGCAGTGAATTTGGACTAGCGGGAGTTTTCTCCTACGAGCAGTACTTC.

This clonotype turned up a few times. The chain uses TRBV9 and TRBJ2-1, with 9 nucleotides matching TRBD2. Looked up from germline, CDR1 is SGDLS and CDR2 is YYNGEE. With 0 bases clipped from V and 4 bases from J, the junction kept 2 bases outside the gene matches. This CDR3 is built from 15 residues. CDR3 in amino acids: CASSVALAGYNEQFF. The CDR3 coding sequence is TGTGCCAGCAGCGTAGCCCTAGCGGGGTACAATGAGCAGTTCTTC.

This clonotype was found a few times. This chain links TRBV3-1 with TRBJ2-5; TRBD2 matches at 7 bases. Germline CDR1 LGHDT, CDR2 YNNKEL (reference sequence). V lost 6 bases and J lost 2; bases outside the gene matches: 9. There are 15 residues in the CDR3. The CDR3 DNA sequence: TGTGCCAGCAGTCTGAATCAGCGGGGTCAAGAGACCCAGTACTTC. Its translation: CASSLNQRGQETQYF.

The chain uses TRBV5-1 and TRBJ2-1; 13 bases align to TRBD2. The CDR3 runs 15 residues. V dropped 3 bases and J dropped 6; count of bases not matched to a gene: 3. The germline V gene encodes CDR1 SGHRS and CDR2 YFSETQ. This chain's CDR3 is CASSSGLAGINEQFF. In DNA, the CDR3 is TGCGCCAGCAGCTCGGGACTAGCGGGGATCAATGAGCAGTTCTTC.

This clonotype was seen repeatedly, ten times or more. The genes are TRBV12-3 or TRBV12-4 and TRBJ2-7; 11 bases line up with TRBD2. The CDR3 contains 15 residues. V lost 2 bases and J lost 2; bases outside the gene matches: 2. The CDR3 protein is CASSLRLAGTYEQYF. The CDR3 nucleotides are TGTGCCAGCAGTTTAAGACTAGCGGGGACCTACGAGCAGTACTTC.

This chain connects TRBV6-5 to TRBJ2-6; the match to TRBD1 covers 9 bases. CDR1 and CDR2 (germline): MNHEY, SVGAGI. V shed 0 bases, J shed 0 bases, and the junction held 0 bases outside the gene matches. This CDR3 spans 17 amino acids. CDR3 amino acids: CASSYSGQGSGANVLTF. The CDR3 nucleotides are TGTGCCAGCAGTTACTCGGGACAGGGCTCTGGGGCCAACGTCCTGACTTTC.

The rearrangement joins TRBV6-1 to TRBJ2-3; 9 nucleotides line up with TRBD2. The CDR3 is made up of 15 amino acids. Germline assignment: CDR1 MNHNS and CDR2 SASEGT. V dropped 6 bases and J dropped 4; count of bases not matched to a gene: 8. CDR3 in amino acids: CASSRLAVASDTQYF. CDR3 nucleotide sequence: TGTGCCAGCAGCCGACTAGCGGTCGCTTCAGATACGCAGTATTTT.

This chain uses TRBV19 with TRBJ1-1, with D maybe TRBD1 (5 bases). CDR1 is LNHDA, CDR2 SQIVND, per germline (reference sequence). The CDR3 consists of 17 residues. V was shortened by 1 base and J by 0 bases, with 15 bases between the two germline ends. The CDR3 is CASSIAGLGVMNTEAFF. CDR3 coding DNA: TGTGCCAGTAGTATAGCCGGGCTGGGGGTCATGAACACTGAAGCTTTCTTT. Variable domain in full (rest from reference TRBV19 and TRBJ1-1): DGGITQSPKYLFRKEGQNVTLSCEQNLNHDAMYWYRQDPGQGLRLIYYSQIVNDFQKGDIAEGYSVSREKKESFPLTVTSAQKNPTAFYLCASSIAGLGVMNTEAFFGQGTRLTVV.

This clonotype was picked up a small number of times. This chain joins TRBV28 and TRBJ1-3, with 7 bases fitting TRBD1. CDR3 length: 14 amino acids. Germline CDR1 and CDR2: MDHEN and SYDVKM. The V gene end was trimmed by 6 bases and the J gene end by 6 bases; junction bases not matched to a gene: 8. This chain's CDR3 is CASSLGGLLNTIYF. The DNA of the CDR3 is TGTGCCAGCAGCCTAGGGGGCCTGCTAAACACCATATATTTT.

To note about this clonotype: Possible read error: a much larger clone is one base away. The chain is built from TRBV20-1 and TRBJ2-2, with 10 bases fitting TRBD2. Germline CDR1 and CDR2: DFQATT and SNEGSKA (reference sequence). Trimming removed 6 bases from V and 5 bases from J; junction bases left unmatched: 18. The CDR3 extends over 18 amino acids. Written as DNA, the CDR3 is TGCAGTGCCGCATCACTAGCGGGAAGGCCCAGGGGGACCGGGGAGCTGTTTTTT. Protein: CSAASLAGRPRGTGELFF.